The rows below give T cell receptor beta chains drawn from one sample of a study of neurological immune-mediated disorders. TCRdb re-derived calls from the 5' RACE reads in MiXCR, one entry per CDR3 protein. The repertoire includes 15,000 to 20,000 distinct CDR3 sequences, around 10% of them detected once, and just under 30% sits in the top ten. The material sequenced was CD8+ T cells from blood. The receptor source for this set is a woman aged 50 to 65 in good health. CDR3s include the opening cysteine and the closing phenylalanine or tryptophan. A D gene is named only where the DNA matches it firmly. The size entry is marked missing in some rows and otherwise reads once, few, many or a size class.

abundance: many; j_gene: TRBJ2-7; v_gene: TRBV10-2; d_gene: -; CDR3nt: TGCGCCAGCAGTGAGTTCCAGGTCCACGAGCAGTACTTC; CDR3aa: CASSEFQVHEQYF
abundance: many; j_gene: TRBJ1-1; v_gene: TRBV11-1; d_gene: -; CDR3nt: TGTGCCAGCAGCCCTTCCAACAAGAACACTGAAGCTTTCTTT; CDR3aa: CASSPSNKNTEAFF
abundance: many; j_gene: TRBJ2-7; v_gene: TRBV24-1; d_gene: -; CDR3nt: TGTGCCACAAGCGACAGTTCAGGCCCCCTCGAGCAGTACTTC; CDR3aa: CATSDSSGPLEQYF
abundance: once; j_gene: TRBJ1-2; v_gene: TRBV27; d_gene: -; CDR3nt: TGTGCCAGCAGTTTATCCCCATGGAACGATGGCTACACCTTC; CDR3aa: CASSLSPWNDGYTF
abundance: many; j_gene: TRBJ2-7; v_gene: TRBV2; d_gene: -; CDR3nt: TGTGCCAGCAGTGAAGGGACAGCCTTAGACTACGAGCAGTACTTC; CDR3aa: CASSEGTALDYEQYF
abundance: many; j_gene: TRBJ1-1; v_gene: TRBV6-6; d_gene: -; CDR3nt: TGTGCCAGCAGTCAAACAGACATGAACACTGAAGCTTTCTTT; CDR3aa: CASSQTDMNTEAFF
abundance: many; j_gene: TRBJ1-2; v_gene: TRBV7-6; d_gene: TRBD1; CDR3nt: TGTGCCAGCAGCTTAGGACAGGGCGATGGCTACACCTTC; CDR3aa: CASSLGQGDGYTF
abundance: many; j_gene: TRBJ2-5; v_gene: TRBV7-9; d_gene: TRBD2; CDR3nt: TGTGCCAGCAGCCCGACTAGCGGGAGTGTAGAGACCCAGTACTTC; CDR3aa: CASSPTSGSVETQYF
abundance: many; j_gene: TRBJ2-2; v_gene: TRBV29-1; d_gene: -; CDR3nt: TGCAGCGTTGAAGAGGGTGGGGCCACCGGGGAGCTGTTTTTT; CDR3aa: CSVEEGGATGELFF
abundance: many; j_gene: TRBJ2-7; v_gene: TRBV20-1; d_gene: TRBD1; CDR3nt: TGCAGTGCTAGACCCGGGACAGCGACCTACGAGCAGTACTTC; CDR3aa: CSARPGTATYEQYF
abundance: many; j_gene: TRBJ2-7; v_gene: TRBV5-1; d_gene: TRBD2; CDR3nt: TGCGCCAGCAGCTTGGCCTCTAGCGGGAACTACGAGCAGTACTTC; CDR3aa: CASSLASSGNYEQYF
abundance: many; j_gene: TRBJ2-7; v_gene: TRBV7-9; d_gene: -; CDR3nt: TGTGCCAGCAGCTTAGGGGCGGCCGGCGAGCAGTACTTC; CDR3aa: CASSLGAAGEQYF
abundance: -; j_gene: TRBJ2-1; v_gene: TRBV4-3; d_gene: -; CDR3nt: TGCGCCAGCAGCCAAGAAAGCTCCACGGGACTTTACAATGAGCAGTTCTTC; CDR3aa: CASSQESSTGLYNEQFF
abundance: many; j_gene: TRBJ2-7; v_gene: TRBV7-2; d_gene: -; CDR3nt: TGTGCCAGCAGCTTACTGTTTGGGGGCGATGAGCAGTACTTC; CDR3aa: CASSLLFGGDEQYF
abundance: many; j_gene: TRBJ2-1; v_gene: TRBV7-2; d_gene: TRBD2; CDR3nt: TGTGCCAGCAGCCGGACTAGCGGGAGGGAGCAGTTCTTC; CDR3aa: CASSRTSGREQFF